These T cell receptor beta chains were read from a single sample in a study of shared clonotypes between healthy human individuals. Clones were sequenced by immunoSEQ multiplex PCR, and TCRdb holds only the in-frame ones, with some missing. This sample has about 1,800,000 clones, with just under 95% found just once. The sample comprised naive CD8+ T cells sorted from blood. The receptor set was obtained from a man younger than 35 in good health. CDR3s include the opening cysteine and the closing phenylalanine or tryptophan. A D gene is named only where the DNA matches it firmly. Size is stated for part of the rows, as once, few or many counts, or as a class when the clone is expanded.

clone size | J gene | V gene | D gene | CDR3 DNA | CDR3 protein
NA | TRBJ2-5 | TRBV20-1 | NA | TGCAGTGGTTCCGAGGGCGAGACCCAGTACTTC | CSGSEGETQYF
NA | TRBJ2-3 | TRBV6-5 | NA | TGTGCCAGCAGTTACGGAAGCCCAGATACGCAGTATTTT | CASSYGSPDTQYF
NA | TRBJ2-3 | TRBV4-1 | TRBD2 | TGCGCCAGCAGCCTGGGGACTAGCTTGGATACGCAGTATTTT | CASSLGTSLDTQYF
NA | TRBJ2-1 | TRBV10-3 | NA | TGTGCCATCAGTGAGTCGGGGGGTCTTACTGAGAATGAGCAGTTCTTC | CAISESGGLTENEQFF
NA | TRBJ1-6 | TRBV9 | TRBD1 | TGTGCCAGCAGCGTAGCTGCGGGACAGGGTCTTTCACCCCTCCACTTT | CASSVAAGQGLSPLHF
NA | TRBJ1-2 | TRBV10-3 | NA | TGTGCCATCTACTCCAGGGGAGACTATGGCTACACCTTC | CAIYSRGDYGYTF
NA | TRBJ2-1 | TRBV11-2 | NA | TGTGCCAGCAGCACTCAGGGATGGGAGCAGTTCTTC | CASSTQGWEQFF
NA | TRBJ2-6 | TRBV7-8 | NA | TGTGCCAGCACCAATAAGGTCCCTGGGGCCAACGTCCTGACTTTC | CASTNKVPGANVLTF
once | TRBJ1-2 | TRBV9 | TRBD1 | TGTGCCAGCAGCGTGCTCCTAGAGGGGACAGGGGGCTTCTATGGCTACACCTTC | CASSVLLEGTGGFYGYTF
NA | TRBJ1-1 | TRBV7-9 | TRBD1 | TGTGCCAGCAGTCTCGGACAGGGGGACACTGAAGCTTTCTTT | CASSLGQGDTEAFF
NA | TRBJ2-3 | TRBV7-3 | TRBD2 | TGTGCCAGCAGCTTGGGAGCGGGGGGCACAGATACGCAGTATTTT | CASSLGAGGTDTQYF
NA | TRBJ2-7 | TRBV29-1 | NA | TGCAGCGTTGAAGTGGGAAGCTACGAGCAGTACTTC | CSVEVGSYEQYF
NA | TRBJ2-3 | TRBV6-5 | NA | TGTGCCAGCAGTTACGTCGGGATAGCGGCAGATACGCAGTATTTT | CASSYVGIAADTQYF
NA | TRBJ2-7 | TRBV5-6 | NA | TGTGCCAGCAGCCCTTATGGGGCGGGGTCCTACGAGCAGTACTTC | CASSPYGAGSYEQYF
once | TRBJ1-2 | TRBV19 | NA | TGTGCCAGTAGTATAGTTGTCGGTGCCTATGGCTACACCTTC | CASSIVVGAYGYTF
once | TRBJ2-7 | TRBV11-2 | TRBD1 | TGTGCCAGCAGCTACGGGACAGGGTCCTACGAGCAGTACTTC | CASSYGTGSYEQYF
NA | TRBJ1-3 | TRBV28 | NA | TGTGCCAGCAGTTATTCCCCCCAGAACACCATATATTTT | CASSYSPQNTIYF
NA | TRBJ1-3 | TRBV6-1 | NA | TGTGCCAGCAGTGAATGGGTGGCCTCTGGAAACACCATATATTTT | CASSEWVASGNTIYF
NA | TRBJ2-1 | TRBV2 | TRBD2 | TGTGCCAGCAGATCGGGACTAGCGGGAAATGAGCAGTTCTTC | CASRSGLAGNEQFF
once | TRBJ2-6 | TRBV5-1 | NA | TGCGCCAGCAGCTTGACAGGGCCTGGGGCCAACGTCCTGACTTTC | CASSLTGPGANVLTF
NA | TRBJ1-1 | TRBV25-1 | NA | TGTGCCAGCAGTGAATGGGTGGGTGAGGGTGATGGCACTGAAGCTTTCTTT | CASSEWVGEGDGTEAFF
NA | TRBJ2-1 | TRBV4-3 | NA | TGCGCCAGCAGCCCGGGACTTCCCAATGAGCAGTTCTTC | CASSPGLPNEQFF
NA | TRBJ2-7 | TRBV5-5 | TRBD1 | TGTGCCAGCAGCACCTGGGGACAGGATTACGAGCAGTACTTC | CASSTWGQDYEQYF
NA | TRBJ2-3 | TRBV5-6 | NA | TGTGCCAGCAGAGGAGGACTGGGGGTGGCCACGCAGTATTTT | CASRGGLGVATQYF
NA | TRBJ1-4 | TRBV28 | NA | TGTGCCAGCAGTCCGACAGGTGAGAGGTATGAAAAACTGTTTTTT | CASSPTGERYEKLFF
NA | TRBJ2-1 | TRBV7-2 | NA | TGTGCCAGCAGCTTTCGACCGTTGTGGAATGAGCAGTTCTTC | CASSFRPLWNEQFF
NA | TRBJ2-5 | TRBV7-2 | NA | TGTGCCAGCAGCGGAGGGGACTTTAGGTGGGAGACCCAGTACTTC | CASSGGDFRWETQYF
NA | TRBJ2-5 | TRBV19 | TRBD2 | TGTGCCAGTAGTCTCGGACTAGCGGGGGGCCCCACCCAAGAGACCCAGTACTTC | CASSLGLAGGPTQETQYF
NA | TRBJ2-7 | TRBV6-5 | NA | TGTGCCAGCAGTTACCGGGCGGCTTACGAGCAGTACTTC | CASSYRAAYEQYF
NA | TRBJ2-7 | TRBV6-5 | NA | TGTGCCAGCAGTGGAGGGGGCTACGAGCAGTACTTC | CASSGGGYEQYF
NA | TRBJ2-5 | TRBV10-2 | NA | TGCGCCACCTCGAGTGAGGGGTGGAGAGAGACCCAGTACTTC | CATSSEGWRETQYF
NA | TRBJ1-5 | TRBV6-5 | NA | TGTGCCAGCAGTCCCGACAGCAATCAGCCCCAGCATTTT | CASSPDSNQPQHF
few | TRBJ2-7 | TRBV28 | NA | TGTGCCAGCAGCCGGATGCAGGGTTCAGCCTACGAGCAGTACTTC | CASSRMQGSAYEQYF
NA | TRBJ1-1 | TRBV7-9 | NA | TGTGCCAGCAGCGAGCCGGGGGACACTGAAGCTTTCTTT | CASSEPGDTEAFF
NA | TRBJ2-7 | TRBV6-1 | TRBD1 | TGTGCCAGCAGTGAAGGGCAGGGGGCGGGCTACGAGCAGTACTTC | CASSEGQGAGYEQYF
NA | TRBJ1-1 | TRBV27 | NA | TGTGCCAGCAGTTTAGCACGGGGGAACACTGAAGCTTTCTTT | CASSLARGNTEAFF
NA | TRBJ1-1 | TRBV29-1 | NA | TGCAGCGTTGTACGCACTGAAGCTTTCTTT | CSVVRTEAFF
NA | TRBJ2-7 | TRBV7-9 | NA | TGTGCCAGCAGCCTGCCAGGGGACCACGAGCAGTACTTC | CASSLPGDHEQYF
NA | TRBJ2-7 | TRBV7-9 | NA | TGTGCCAGCAGCTTAGGCCCCGAGCAGTACTTC | CASSLGPEQYF
NA | TRBJ1-2 | TRBV4-1 | NA | TGCGCCAGCAGCCAACGCGGAACCCCTAGGGGCTACACCTTC | CASSQRGTPRGYTF
NA | TRBJ1-3 | TRBV4-1 | NA | TGCGCCAGCAGCCAAGTGGGTTTGTTGGGCTCTGGAAACACCATATATTTT | CASSQVGLLGSGNTIYF
once | TRBJ2-5 | TRBV10-3 | NA | TGTGCCATCCCTTACCAAGAGACCCAGTACTTC | CAIPYQETQYF
NA | TRBJ2-7 | TRBV5-6 | TRBD2 | TGTGCCAGCAGCTTAGATCCCGCGGGGGTCGAGCAGTACTTC | CASSLDPAGVEQYF
NA | TRBJ1-1 | TRBV4-3 | NA | TGCGCCAGCAGCCAAGGTGTAGGCGCCCTTGAGAACACTGAAGCTTTCTTT | CASSQGVGALENTEAFF
NA | TRBJ2-7 | TRBV4-1 | NA | TGCGCCAGCAGCCAAGGACCAGGCGATGCGCCCTACGAGCAGTACTTC | CASSQGPGDAPYEQYF
NA | TRBJ1-4 | TRBV5-6 | NA | TGTGCCAGCAGCTTGTGGGGGAGCGAAAAACTGTTTTTT | CASSLWGSEKLFF
NA | TRBJ1-2 | TRBV5-1 | NA | TGCGCCAGCAGCTTGGGGTCAGAAAACTATGGCTACACCTTC | CASSLGSENYGYTF
NA | TRBJ2-1 | TRBV19 | NA | TGTGCCAGTAGTATACGAGCGCAGGACTCCTACAATGAGCAGTTCTTC | CASSIRAQDSYNEQFF
NA | TRBJ1-1 | TRBV7-8 | NA | TGTGCCAGCAGCACAAAGGACGGGGGGAACACTGAAGCTTTCTTT | CASSTKDGGNTEAFF
NA | TRBJ2-5 | TRBV11-2 | NA | TGTGCCAGCAGCGACTACAGGGATTCCAAAGAGACCCAGTACTTC | CASSDYRDSKETQYF
NA | TRBJ2-2 | TRBV4-1 | TRBD1 | TGCGCCAGCAGCCAGCACCCGAATTTAGGCAGGGGGCTGACCGGGGAGCTGTTTTTT | CASSQHPNLGRGLTGELFF
NA | TRBJ2-7 | TRBV7-9 | NA | TGTGCCAGCAGCTTATCTTTGGTACCCTACGAGCAGTACTTC | CASSLSLVPYEQYF
NA | TRBJ2-7 | TRBV5-6 | NA | TGTGCCAGCAGCCTCGGCCCGGACCCCTACGAGCAGTACTTC | CASSLGPDPYEQYF
NA | TRBJ1-4 | TRBV5-4 | NA | TGTGCCAGCAGTGATGGGACACTTTCTAATGAAAAACTGTTTTTT | CASSDGTLSNEKLFF
few | TRBJ2-3 | TRBV7-9 | NA | TGTGCCAGCAGCTTGGGCGGGACTAGCACAGATACGCAGTATTTT | CASSLGGTSTDTQYF
NA | TRBJ2-3 | TRBV9 | TRBD2 | TGTGCCAGCAGCGTGACTAGCGGGACCTCAGATACGCAGTATTTT | CASSVTSGTSDTQYF
NA | TRBJ1-1 | TRBV4-2 | NA | TGTGCCAGCAGCCAAGTCGAAAAAGGGGTTACTGAAGCTTTCTTT | CASSQVEKGVTEAFF
once | TRBJ1-4 | TRBV5-8 | NA | TGTGCCAGCAGCTTCGACAGACCCAATGAAAAACTGTTTTTT | CASSFDRPNEKLFF
NA | TRBJ2-1 | TRBV6-5 | NA | TGTGCCAGCAGTTACGTGGCAGGAGGATACAATGAGCAGTTCTTC | CASSYVAGGYNEQFF
once | TRBJ2-7 | TRBV27 | NA | TGTGCCAGCAGTTTAGGACCTCCTCACGAGCAGTACTTC | CASSLGPPHEQYF